This is a list of T cell receptor beta chains from one sample in a study of blood T cell repertoires in COVID-19. The table came from immunoSEQ multiplex PCR; TCRdb's copy has only in-frame clones and leaves some out. This repertoire shows approximately 210,000 clones, around 80% found once; its top ten account for approximately 5%. Sequenced input: peripheral blood. These receptors were taken from a human donor in a cohort sampled during active COVID-19. The CDR3 runs from the conserved cysteine through the conserved F or W. D genes are given only for firm matches. The size field is filled for only some rows; it gives once, few, many or a size class.

V gene	J gene	D gene	clone size	CDR3 protein	CDR3 DNA
TRBV28	TRBJ2-7	TRBD2	NA	CASSPTPPMGETSPSGEQYF	TGTGCCAGCAGTCCTACCCCCCCTATGGGGGAAACCTCTCCTAGCGGCGAGCAGTACTTC
TRBV7-2	TRBJ1-3	NA	NA	CASSFYQGKGGNTIYF	TGTGCCAGCAGCTTCTACCAGGGGAAGGGCGGAAACACCATATATTTT
TRBV19	TRBJ2-7	TRBD2	NA	CASSRLAGVVEQYF	TGTGCCAGTAGTAGACTAGCGGGAGTGGTCGAGCAGTACTTC
TRBV19	TRBJ2-7	TRBD1	NA	CASSTTGTGGYEQYF	TGTGCCAGTAGTACTACCGGGACAGGGGGCTACGAGCAGTACTTC
TRBV7-2	TRBJ1-2	TRBD1	NA	CASSLGTGTGAGGYTF	TGTGCCAGCAGCTTAGGAACCGGGACAGGGGCGGGTGGCTACACCTTC
TRBV2	TRBJ2-7	NA	few	CASRTVYEQYF	TGTGCCAGCAGAACGGTCTACGAGCAGTACTTC
TRBV6-6	TRBJ2-1	NA	few	CASSSQGSSYNEQFF	TGTGCCAGCAGCTCCCAGGGAAGCTCCTACAATGAGCAGTTCTTC
TRBV5-3	TRBJ1-1	TRBD1	NA	CARSVGQEMNTEAFF	TGTGCCAGAAGCGTCGGACAGGAGATGAACACTGAAGCTTTCTTT
TRBV10-1	TRBJ1-5	TRBD1	NA	CARPPRRTGEGQPQHF	TGCGCCCGCCCGCCCCGGCGGACAGGCGAGGGACAGCCCCAGCATTTT
TRBV5-1	TRBJ1-1	NA	NA	CASSLFFGGDTEAFF	TGCGCCAGCAGCTTGTTCTTCGGGGGAGACACTGAAGCTTTCTTT
TRBV7-9	TRBJ1-1	TRBD1	NA	CASSSDRGRITEAFF	TGTGCCAGCAGCTCAGACAGGGGGCGAATTACTGAAGCTTTCTTT
TRBV6-1	TRBJ2-7	TRBD1	NA	CASSEVGTGALSYEQYF	TGTGCCAGCAGTGAAGTGGGGACAGGGGCCCTCTCCTACGAGCAGTACTTC
TRBV9	TRBJ2-6	TRBD2	NA	CASSVSPVGGTGANVLTF	TGTGCCAGCAGCGTAAGCCCAGTGGGGGGGACTGGGGCCAACGTCCTGACTTTC
TRBV9	TRBJ1-3	NA	few	CASSVAAGAGNTIYF	TGTGCCAGCAGCGTAGCTGCGGGGGCTGGAAACACCATATATTTT
TRBV4-3	TRBJ2-1	TRBD1	NA	CASSQGGQGGSYNEQFF	TGCGCCAGCAGCCAGGGGGGACAGGGGGGATCCTACAATGAGCAGTTCTTC
TRBV5-8	TRBJ1-4	NA	few	CASSLGLRANEKLFF	TGTGCCAGCAGCCTGGGGTTGAGGGCTAATGAAAAACTGTTTTTT
TRBV7-2	TRBJ2-7	NA	NA	CASSSDYSYEQYF	TGTGCCAGCAGCTCGGACTATTCCTACGAGCAGTACTTC
TRBV7-2	TRBJ2-7	NA	once	CASSLSGGGVTYEQYF	TGTGCCAGCAGCCTCTCGGGGGGCGGGGTGACCTACGAGCAGTACTTC
TRBV6-2/TRBV6-3	TRBJ2-6	TRBD1	NA	CASSPYRQGRSGANVLTF	TGTGCCAGCAGCCCCTATCGACAGGGTCGCTCTGGGGCCAACGTCCTGACTTTC
TRBV5-5	TRBJ1-4	NA	NA	CASSLDFTQRNEKLFF	TGTGCCAGCAGCTTAGACTTTACCCAGAGAAATGAAAAACTGTTTTTT
TRBV27	TRBJ2-5	TRBD1	NA	CASSLTGDLETQYF	TGTGCCAGCAGTCTCACAGGGGATCTGGAGACCCAGTACTTC
TRBV6-2/TRBV6-3	TRBJ2-7	TRBD1	NA	CASSLETGAVFYEQYF	TGTGCCAGCAGTCTGGAGACAGGGGCCGTTTTCTACGAGCAGTACTTC
TRBV27	TRBJ2-2	NA	NA	CASSPAGTSTGELFF	TGTGCCAGCAGTCCAGCCGGGACAAGCACCGGGGAGCTGTTTTTT
TRBV4-1	TRBJ1-2	NA	NA	CASSQELTRNYGYTF	TGCGCCAGCAGCCAAGAGTTAACGAGGAACTATGGCTACACCTTC
TRBV11-1	TRBJ2-7	NA	NA	CASSFTGINEQYF	TGTGCCAGCAGCTTCACAGGGATCAACGAGCAGTACTTC
TRBV7-6	TRBJ1-2	TRBD1	NA	CASSLSAGGIYGYTF	TGTGCCAGCAGCTTATCTGCAGGGGGCATATATGGCTACACCTTC
TRBV6-6	TRBJ2-1	TRBD2	NA	CASTEAGSSYNEQFF	TGTGCCAGCACCGAAGCGGGGAGCTCCTACAATGAGCAGTTCTTC
TRBV6-2/TRBV6-3	TRBJ2-7	NA	NA	CASRPRGYSYEQYF	TGTGCCAGCAGGCCTCGGGGGTATTCCTACGAGCAGTACTTC
TRBV5-1	TRBJ2-7	TRBD1	few	CASSSQGSDYEQYF	TGCGCCAGCAGCTCACAGGGGTCGGACTACGAGCAGTACTTC